This T cell receptor beta chain appears in the sequencing data of a study of post-analysis software for immune sequencing data. Study-level information: Multiple sclerosis in the patients followed relapsing-remitting, secondary progressive and progressive-relapsing courses.

Study outcomes and limitations: Batch-matched samples strongly co-clustered by F measure. Among multiple sclerosis patients, normalized Chao1 diversity was significantly below that of controls. In patients, TRBV5-6, TRBV5-1 and TRBV20-1 belonged to five or six TRBV segments found more frequently than in controls.

This CDR3 is 15 amino acids long. V was trimmed by 1 base and J by 5 bases, leaving 14 bases between them. The germline CDR1 and CDR2 sequences are SGHTA and FQGNSA. cDNA libraries for TCR beta contained unique molecular identifiers. Approximately 0.5 million cDNA molecules were recovered from an input of roughly 0.95 to 10 million T cells. TCRdb itself ran the PCR reads through MiXCR, one entry per CDR3 protein. Altogether 800,000 to 950,000 distinct CDR3 sequences are present, under 70% being singletons, with the ten largest covering about 4.8%. As for this clonotype: Its antigen is unknown.

The V call is TRBV7-2, the J call TRBJ2-5; D is undetermined. The receptor's source is a girl aged 10 to 17 with multiple sclerosis. Sequences were obtained from blood. The CDR3 here is CASSLEGSLGETQYF. The DNA for the CDR3 is TGTGCCAGCAGCTTAGAGGGATCTCTAGGGGAGACCCAGTACTTC. Full variable domain (missing parts from reference TRBV7-2 and TRBJ2-5): GAGVSQSPSNKVTEKGKDVELRCDPISGHTALYWYRQSLGQGLEFLIYFQGNSAPDKSGLPSDRFSAERTGGSVSTLTIQRTQQEDSAVYLCASSLEGSLGETQYFGPGTRLLVL.